The present entry profiles one T cell receptor (beta chain) with its context. The clone's antigen remains unknown. Base qualities are not recorded, but no much larger clone differs from it by a single base. From the cysteine through the phenylalanine, the CDR3 covers 15 amino acids. The read is trimmed to its CDR3 DNA, 45 bases read in frame from base 1. Per the germline V gene, SQVTM is the CDR1 and ANQGSEA is the CDR2. Here V drops 1 base and J drops 12 bases, and the junction holds 12 bases not matched to any gene. The source of the sample is a study of blood T cell repertoires in COVID-19 (dated by TCRdb to between 2020 and 2021). Regarding the study in general: Samples from collaborators originated in the United States, Italy and Spain and spanned both the acute and convalescent phases of COVID-19. The samples were drawn from the first 160 participants of the ongoing ImmuneRACE study and from 950 to 1,500 subjects provided by 6 global collaborators. The sample metadata nearly always contained a de-identified subject ID, COVID-19 status, age in years and sex. The material from the prospective study consisted of cDNA or gDNA derived from T cells, B-cell-depleted T cells, or PBMCs. Subjects who had been exposed to COVID-19, were actively infected with it, or had recovered from it provided the deeply sampled blood TCRbeta repertoires that made up the dataset. The repertoires were made available in a free public database intended to serve as a resource for research on the immune response to SARS-CoV-2. Where available, HLA class I and class II types were taken from metadata supplied by the sample provider and were not determined by assay-based typing. Study-wide conclusions, independent of this receptor: The quantity of clinical and demographic metadata differed by source and by participant and was supplied without curation.

Collaborating institutions collected whole blood in K2EDTA tubes following their own protocols. For TCRbeta analysis, collaborators shipped samples as frozen whole blood, isolated PBMCs, or DNA extracted from either of those sample types. The immunoSEQ Assay, a bias-controlled multiplex PCR, was used to amplify TCRbeta CDR3 regions from genomic DNA. The published analysis was carried out like this. The number of nucleated cells in each sample was estimated by amplification of reference gene primers within the assay. Sequence reads were collapsed and filtered to measure the absolute abundance of every unique TCRbeta CDR3 rearrangement. For each sample, productive Simpson clonality was calculated by taking the square root of Simpson's diversity index across productive rearrangements. The table comes from immuneACCESS by way of TCRdb, which keeps in-frame sequences with V and J called. Part of the clones is missing from these tables; in studies checked, under half for an unresolved V gene and the rest for unknown reasons. V and J calls and clone size are copied from that table; D and trimming were computed from the DNA. Across this sample there are some 69,000 clones, with 80% to 90% seen only once. The ten largest make up about 4.9% of the sample.

Sequenced sample: peripheral blood. This TCR derives from a woman in her forties or fifties with active COVID-19. This receptor chain uses TRBV29-1 and TRBJ2-5, with 12 bases in between that match TRBD2. The CDR3 protein: CSVEGHRTSGVFKYF. The nucleotides read TGCAGCGTTGAAGGCCACCGGACTAGCGGGGTTTTTAAGTACTTC. Reference TRBV29-1 and TRBJ2-5 genes cover what lies past the CDR3, so the full variable domain is SAVISQKPSRDICQRGTSLTIQCQVDSQVTMMFWYRQQPGQSLTLIATANQGSEATYESGFVIDKFPISRPNLTFSTLTVSNMSPEDSSIYLCSVEGHRTSGVFKYFGPGTRLLVL.